The 31 T cell receptor beta chains below all came from one sample that was sequenced in a study of regulatory T cells in long-lasting Graves disease. Regarding time point: newly diagnosed GD, antithyroid drugs for less than 3 months. RNA from PBMCs was the source of the TCR library. CDR3 regions were amplified by Arm-PCR using iRepertoire HTBI primers to build TCR beta libraries. MiXCR, run by TCRdb on the multiplex PCR reads, gives a single entry per CDR3 protein. The table records roughly 520,000 distinct CDR3 sequences, approximately 12% of them present only once. The sample was also reused in another study, on T cells in Graves' hyperthyroidism and ophthalmopathy.

The sequencing here drew on peripheral blood mononuclear cells (PBMCs), taken at new diagnosis, from a patient treated with antithyroid drugs. These receptors came from a young woman with Graves disease.

This clonotype was detected many times. The V and J genes are TRBV29-1 and TRBJ1-1; no firm D call. CDR1 is SQVTM, CDR2 ANQGSEA, per germline. V was trimmed by 0 bases and J by 0 bases, leaving 17 bases between them. There are 17 residues in the CDR3. The CDR3, as DNA: TGCAGCGTTGAAGATTGGTACGTGGCAGAAATGAACACTGAAGCTTTCTTT. It encodes CSVEDWYVAEMNTEAFF. The variable domain in full, completed from reference TRBV29-1 and TRBJ1-1, reads SAVISQKPSRDICQRGTSLTIQCQVDSQVTMMFWYRQQPGQSLTLIATANQGSEATYESGFVIDKFPISRPNLTFSTLTVSNMSPEDSSIYLCSVEDWYVAEMNTEAFFGQGTRLTVV.

This clonotype showed up many times. This chain connects TRBV28 to TRBJ2-2; D remains unclear. Trimming cost V 6 bases and J 7 bases, with 12 bases left between them. The CDR3 extends over 13 amino acids. Looked up from germline, CDR1 is MDHEN and CDR2 is SYDVKM. The CDR3 spells CASSPSKGGELFF. The DNA for the CDR3 is TGTGCCAGCAGCCCGTCCAAGGGCGGGGAGCTGTTTTTT.

This clonotype was recorded many times. The chain employs TRBV11-1 and TRBJ2-2; possible D gene TRBD2, 6 bases. Trimming took 5 bases from V and 5 from J, leaving 18 bases between them. Germline loops: CDR1 SGHAT, CDR2 FQDESV (reference sequence). This CDR3 is built from 16 residues. CDR3: CASSPGDFRETGELFF. The DNA of the CDR3 is TGTGCCAGCAGCCCTGGGGACTTTCGGGAGACCGGGGAGCTGTTTTTT.

This clonotype was recorded at least ten times. The chain has TRBV28 and TRBJ1-2; D unclear. Between the trimmed V and J ends, which lost 6 bases and 2 bases, there was a span of 13 bases. The CDR3 is 14 residues long. Germline V gene data show CDR1 as MDHEN and CDR2 as SYDVKM. The CDR3 spells CASSQGFLNYGYTF. Written as DNA, the CDR3 is TGTGCCAGCAGCCAAGGATTTCTAAACTATGGCTACACCTTC.

This clonotype was counted ten times or more. The rearrangement links TRBV11-1 to TRBJ2-7; TRBD1 matches 11 bases. The V segment lost 0 bases and the J segment 5 bases; nucleotides outside the gene matches: 3. The germline V gene has CDR1 SGHAT and CDR2 FQDESV (reference sequence). The CDR3 spans 15 residues. CDR3 loop: CASSLAGTGGDEQYF. The CDR3 coding sequence is TGTGCCAGCAGCTTAGCCGGGACAGGGGGAGACGAGCAGTACTTC.

This clonotype showed up many times. The V gene is TRBV28, the J gene TRBJ1-1, with D possibly being TRBD1 (6 bases). This CDR3 spans 19 amino acids. CDR1 is MDHEN and CDR2 is SYDVKM in the germline V gene. V lost 5 bases, J lost 1 base, and 26 bases lay in between. DNA for the CDR3: TGTGCCAGCAGTGTTTCATCTGCAGGGGCTCCAGCGCGGAACACTGAAGCTTTCTTT. It yields the protein CASSVSSAGAPARNTEAFF.

This clonotype came up a few times. The chain recombines TRBV3-1 with TRBJ2-2; TRBD1 might be the D (6 bases). The CDR3 covers 13 residues. CDR1 and CDR2 from the germline V gene are LGHDT and YNNKEL (reference sequence). V lost 5 bases and J 9 bases, leaving 13 bases between the germline ends. CDR3 loop: CASSRTVIRELFF. The CDR3 nucleotides are TGTGCCAGCAGCAGGACAGTTATCAGGGAGCTGTTTTTT. Together with reference TRBV3-1 and TRBJ2-2, the CDR3 gives the full variable domain: DTAVSQTPKYLVTQMGNDKSIKCEQNLGHDTMYWYKQDSKKFLKIMFSYNNKELIINETVPNRFSPKSPDKAHLNLHINSLELGDSAVYFCASSRTVIRELFFGEGSRLTVL.

This clonotype was seen repeatedly, ten times or more. The chain combines TRBV11-2 with TRBJ2-1, with D unclear. V dropped 6 bases and J dropped 0 bases, with 12 bases sitting between them. The CDR3 is made up of 15 amino acids. The germline V gene encodes CDR1 SGHAT and CDR2 FQNNGV. The CDR3 sequence is CASRSIRSSYNEQFF. The DNA for the CDR3 is TGTGCCAGCAGATCTATTAGGAGCTCCTACAATGAGCAGTTCTTC.

The sample holds a few counts of this clonotype. The chain employs TRBV20-1 and TRBJ2-4; TRBD2 aligns across 8 bases. Germline V CDR1 and CDR2: DFQATT, SNEGSKA (reference sequence). The CDR3 has 20 amino acids. Trimming cost V 2 bases and J 3 bases; bases outside gene matches: 21. The CDR3 nucleotides read TGCAGTGCTAGACCTGGGTTGGGGACTAGGGAGTCAGAGGGCAAAAACATTCAGTACTTC. This sequence encodes CSARPGLGTRESEGKNIQYF.

On this clonotype itself: Compared with germline, one end of the junction differs, possibly owing to a read error. The CDR3 DNA sequence: TGTGCCAGCAGCCAAGGGGGGGGGTCGAGCTACGATCAGTACTTC. It encodes CASSQGGGSSYDQYF. The chain couples TRBV4-2 to TRBJ2-7, with 7 bases lining up with TRBD2. This CDR3 is built from 15 residues. CDR1 LGHNA and CDR2 YNFKEQ come from the germline V gene.

The sample holds a few counts of this clonotype. This chain uses TRBV6-1 with TRBJ2-3; 10 bases are shared with TRBD2. This CDR3 is built from 17 residues. Germline-derived CDR1 and CDR2 are MNHNS and SASEGT. J lost 3 bases, V lost 4 bases, and 10 bases had no gene match. This CDR3 reads CASSVLAGVFLTDTQYF. In DNA form, the CDR3 reads TGTGCCAGCAGTGTTCTAGCGGGAGTATTTCTTACAGATACGCAGTATTTT.

This clonotype was detected ten times or more. The V and J genes are TRBV2 and TRBJ1-5; D is undetermined. The germline gives CDR1 SNHLY, CDR2 FYNNEI. The V end lost 3 bases, the J end lost 7 bases, and 10 bases lay between the germline ends. This CDR3 spans 13 amino acids. The CDR3 bases are TGTGCCAGCAGTGATTGGACTTGCCAGCCCCAGCATTTT. Protein: CASSDWTCQPQHF.

This clonotype was seen ten or more times. V usage is TRBV20-1 and J usage is TRBJ2-3; 11 bases align to TRBD2. Germline CDR1 is DFQATT and CDR2 is SNEGSKA (reference sequence). The CDR3 extends over 14 amino acids. V shed 8 bases, J shed 4 bases, and the junction held 8 bases outside the gene matches. The chain's CDR3 is CSYTLAGGSDTQYF. CDR3 bases: TGCAGTTATACTCTAGCGGGAGGTTCAGATACGCAGTATTTT.

This clonotype was observed many times. The V and J genes are TRBV29-1 and TRBJ2-7, with TRBD2 matching over 11 bases. This CDR3 has 13 residues. The J segment lost 3 bases and the V segment lost 5 bases, leaving 3 bases of the junction unmatched. CDR1 is SQVTM and CDR2 is ANQGSEA in the germline V gene. The CDR3: CSVYTSGGYEQYF. CDR3 bases: TGCAGCGTTTATACTAGCGGGGGCTACGAGCAGTACTTC.

This clonotype has ten or more counts. This chain uses TRBV7-8 with TRBJ2-7; D ambiguous. The V and J ends lost 7 bases and 5 bases respectively, with 24 bases between them. The CDR3 is made up of 16 amino acids. In germline, CDR1 is SGHVS, CDR2 FQNEAQ. This CDR3 is CASKLKDLSSVDEQYF. CDR3 nucleotides: TGTGCCAGCAAGCTCAAAGATCTATCGTCGGTTGACGAGCAGTACTTC.

The rearrangement links TRBV18 to TRBJ2-5; 7 bases fit TRBD1. The junction had 11 bases not matched to a gene; V was cut back by 1 base and J by 6 bases. The CDR3 spans 16 residues. Germline V gene sequence: CDR1 KGHSH, CDR2 LQKENI. The CDR3 sequence: CASSPRSGRGYQTQYF. CDR3 bases: TGTGCCAGCTCACCACGTTCAGGCAGGGGGTACCAGACCCAGTACTTC.

In its sample, this clonotype was seen many times. The chain employs TRBV18 and TRBJ2-7; D not resolved. Trimming removed 3 bases from V and 9 bases from J, with 12 bases in between. Germline V gives CDR1 KGHSH, CDR2 LQKENI. There are 12 residues in the CDR3. DNA of the CDR3: TGTGCCAGCTCACCTAGTCGCGATGGGCAGTACTTC. This codes for CASSPSRDGQYF.

This clonotype was seen only a few times. Germline and junction disagree at one end, which may indicate a read error. The chain couples TRBV5-5 to TRBJ1-6, with TRBD1 as a possible D gene (5 bases). Per germline, CDR1 SGHKS and CDR2 YYEKEE (reference sequence). The CDR3 has 17 amino acids. The CDR3: CASSIRGGEGLDSPLHF. The CDR3 coding sequence is TGCGCCAGCAGCATCCGGGGGGGGGAGGGGCTGGATTCACCCCTCCACTTT.

This clonotype was observed many times. The CDR3 coding sequence is TGTGCCAGCAGCCCCCAACGTGACTCCTACAATGAGCAGTTCTTC. The encoded protein is CASSPQRDSYNEQFF. V gene TRBV5-4 combines with J gene TRBJ2-1; no definite D call. V was trimmed by 4 bases and J by 0 bases, leaving 11 bases between them. The V gene's germline CDR1 is SGHNT and CDR2 YYREEE (reference sequence). The CDR3 consists of 15 residues.

This clonotype was counted ten times or more. The chain is built from TRBV25-1 and TRBJ1-1, with D hard to call. This CDR3 region has 14 residues. The germline V gene has CDR1 MGHDK and CDR2 SYGVNS. Trimming stripped 3 bases from V and 2 bases from J, with 10 bases between. The DNA of the CDR3 is TGTGCCAGCAGTGATTCTACAGTCAACACTGAAGCTTTCTTT. It encodes CASSDSTVNTEAFF.

This clonotype was found many times. V is TRBV2 and J is TRBJ1-4; D is uncertain. Trimming pared 3 bases from V and 1 base from J, leaving 3 bases between. The CDR3 contains 13 residues. Germline assignment: CDR1 SNHLY and CDR2 FYNNEI. The CDR3 loop is CASSDRTNEKLFF. In nucleotides, the CDR3 is TGTGCCAGCAGTGACAGAACTAATGAAAAACTGTTTTTT.

This clonotype was recorded many times. The rearrangement links TRBV6-1 to TRBJ1-3; TRBD1 is a possible D gene (5 bases). Germline V CDR1 and CDR2: MNHNS, SASEGT. The CDR3 contains 17 residues. Deletions cut 1 base from V and 2 bases from J, with 15 bases between. The CDR3, as DNA: TGTGCCAGCAGTGAAGTTTTGGGCAGGGCTCCTGGAAACACCATATATTTT. This sequence encodes CASSEVLGRAPGNTIYF.

Ten or more counts support this clonotype. The chain combines TRBV11-2 with TRBJ1-1; TRBD1 might be the D (5 bases). The CDR3 has 12 amino acids. Trimming pared 1 base from V and 12 bases from J, leaving 12 bases between. Germline CDR1 SGHAT, CDR2 FQNNGV. The CDR3: CASSLVEGRTFF. The CDR3 region has the DNA TGTGCCAGCAGCTTAGTGGAGGGGCGAACTTTCTTT. Full variable domain (rest looked up from reference TRBV11-2 and TRBJ1-1): EAGVAQSPRYKIIEKRQSVAFWCNPISGHATLYWYQQILGQGPKLLIQFQNNGVVDDSQLPKDRFSAERLKGVDSTLKIQPAKLEDSAVYLCASSLVEGRTFFGQGTRLTVV.

This clonotype has at least ten counts. J is TRBJ2-7 and V is TRBV11-2; D not certain. V lost 4 bases and J 2 bases, leaving 12 bases between the germline ends. Germline CDR1 SGHAT, CDR2 FQNNGV. The CDR3 is 14 amino acids. CDR3 amino acids: CASSYDGSPYEQYF. The CDR3 coding sequence is TGTGCCAGCAGCTATGACGGGTCCCCCTACGAGCAGTACTTC.

In this sample, this clonotype turned up a few times. A single base separates this from a much larger clone, so it may be a read error. The CDR3 ends on some other residue instead of the conserved phenylalanine or tryptophan, so this is likely a read error. This chain links TRBV28 with TRBJ1-1, with a tentative D call TRBD1 (6 bases). In germline, CDR1 is MDHEN, CDR2 SYDVKM. V dropped 2 bases and J dropped 5 bases, with 15 bases sitting between them. This CDR3 spans 15 amino acids. CDR3 in amino acids: CASSLNDGRGTEAFL. The CDR3 coding sequence is TGTGCCAGCAGTTTAAATGATGGCAGGGGTACTGAAGCTTTCCTT.

Ten or more counts support this clonotype. The gene calls are TRBV20-1 and TRBJ2-2, with D unresolved. CDR3 length equals 14 residues. Germline CDR1 and CDR2: DFQATT and SNEGSKA (reference sequence). V shed 3 bases and J shed 0 bases, with 8 bases lying between them. This CDR3 reads CSASRRANTGELFF. As DNA, the CDR3 is TGCAGTGCTAGCCGCAGAGCGAACACCGGGGAGCTGTTTTTT.

This clonotype was counted at least ten times. The rearrangement uses TRBV28 and TRBJ1-5; D call uncertain. CDR3 length: 15 amino acids. Per germline, CDR1 MDHEN and CDR2 SYDVKM. V lost 3 bases, J lost 6 bases, and 15 bases lay in between. CDR3 sequence: CASSFGSGFRQPQHF. The CDR3 bases are TGTGCCAGCAGTTTTGGGTCAGGTTTTCGTCAGCCCCAGCATTTT.

The rearrangement joins TRBV14 to TRBJ2-3; D is ambiguous. The V gene lost 1 base and the J gene lost 1 base, with 3 bases spanning the gap. Germline V CDR1 and CDR2: SGHDN, FVKESK. The CDR3 consists of 13 residues. The CDR3 bases are TGTGCCAGCAGCCAAGTCCGCACAGATACGCAGTATTTT. Encoded protein: CASSQVRTDTQYF.

This clonotype was observed many times. V is TRBV27 and J is TRBJ2-1; TRBD2 aligns across 7 bases. CDR1 and CDR2 from the germline V gene are MNHEY and SMNVEV (reference sequence). V was clipped by 5 bases and J by 0 bases; unmatched bases: 13. This CDR3 has 18 residues. The CDR3 protein is CASSPLSVAGSSYNEQFF. The CDR3 bases are TGTGCCAGCAGTCCCCTTTCGGTAGCGGGTAGCTCCTACAATGAGCAGTTCTTC.

The table lists this clonotype with many counts. The gene calls are TRBV20-1 and TRBJ2-7; TRBD1 matches at 12 bases. After removal of 1 base from V and 9 bases from J, the junction contained 10 bases not matched to a gene. The CDR3 consists of 15 residues. The germline V gene has CDR1 DFQATT and CDR2 SNEGSKA (reference sequence). The CDR3 region is CSARGAPGQGARQYF. As DNA, the CDR3 is TGCAGTGCTAGAGGGGCTCCGGGACAGGGGGCGAGGCAGTACTTC.

Many counts were recorded for this clonotype. V usage is TRBV6-1 and J usage is TRBJ2-7; D perhaps matches TRBD1 (6 bases). V was trimmed by 8 bases and J by 5 bases, leaving 19 bases between them. This CDR3 is built from 14 residues. Germline CDR1 is MNHNS and CDR2 is SASEGT. The CDR3 protein is CASSDYRVSHEQYF. The CDR3, as DNA: TGTGCCAGCTCCGATTACAGGGTTAGCCACGAGCAGTACTTC.